The 11 T cell receptor beta chains listed next were all sequenced from one sample in a study of CD8 T cells in Susac syndrome. About 0.45 to 1 ug RNA was reverse transcribed with random hexamers. Via MiXCR, TCRdb re-called the immunoSEQ multiplex PCR reads, giving one row per CDR3 protein. The repertoire holds 180,000 or so distinct CDR3 sequences, 95% seen once, with 0.093% in the top ten. The sequenced material came from CD4+ T cells from PBMCs. All receptors derive from a human donor with multiple sclerosis.

The chain couples TRBV30 to TRBJ1-6; D unresolved. CDR1 is GTSNPN, CDR2 SVGIG, per germline (reference sequence). Trimming took 8 bases from V and 0 from J, leaving 14 bases between them. The CDR3 is made up of 15 amino acids. The CDR3 region is CAQSSTSSYNSPLHF. Written as DNA, the CDR3 is TGTGCCCAATCCTCGACGAGCTCCTATAATTCACCCCTCCACTTT.

This chain connects TRBV29-1 to TRBJ2-1; D is ambiguous. The CDR3 runs 14 residues. Germline CDR1 is SQVTM and CDR2 is ANQGSEA. The V end lost 3 bases, the J end lost 4 bases, and 13 bases lay between the germline ends. This CDR3 reads CSVEQLVTYNEQFF. DNA of the CDR3: TGCAGCGTTGAGCAGCTAGTGACTTACAATGAGCAGTTCTTC.

The chain employs TRBV5-6 and TRBJ2-3; perhaps TRBD2 as D (6 bases). The V end lost 3 bases, the J end lost 3 bases, and 14 bases lay between the germline ends. Germline V lookup: CDR1 SGHDT, CDR2 YYEEEE. This CDR3 comprises 15 residues. The CDR3: CASSSDPGVTDTQYF. CDR3 DNA sequence: TGTGCCAGCAGCTCCGATCCGGGGGTGACAGATACGCAGTATTTT.

This clonotype appeared a single time. V is TRBV29-1 and J is TRBJ2-5; D is undetermined. Per germline, CDR1 SQVTM and CDR2 ANQGSEA. CDR3 length equals 13 residues. Trimming shortened V by 7 bases and J by 7 bases, and 19 bases separated the two germline ends. CDR3 residues: CSGAAVAFGTQYF. Written as DNA, the CDR3 is TGCAGCGGCGCGGCGGTGGCTTTCGGGACCCAGTACTTC.

The chain uses TRBV29-1 and TRBJ1-3; tentative D call: TRBD1 (6 bases). The CDR3 extends over 15 amino acids. Germline loops: CDR1 SQVTM, CDR2 ANQGSEA. Trimming removed 6 bases at V and 1 base at J, with 16 bases between. For the CDR3, the DNA is TGCAGCGTCCGGCCGGGACACGGATCTGGAAACACCATATATTTT. It is translated as CSVRPGHGSGNTIYF.

The rearrangement joins TRBV12-3 or TRBV12-4 to TRBJ1-6; a weak D match, TRBD1 (6 bases). V was pared by 6 bases and J by 6 bases, with 18 bases between. The CDR3 is made up of 16 amino acids. The CDR3 sequence: CASSTSWTEVNSPLHF. Here the CDR3 DNA reads TGTGCCAGCAGCACTTCATGGACAGAAGTTAATTCACCCCTCCACTTT.

In this sample, this clonotype turned up once. The V and J genes are TRBV12-3 or TRBV12-4 and TRBJ1-6, with D unclear. The CDR3 is made up of 15 amino acids. The V end was cut by 7 bases, the J end by 4 bases, with 14 bases between. The chain's CDR3 is CASTPSISYNSPLHF. In DNA, the CDR3 is TGTGCCAGCACCCCGTCGATTTCGTATAATTCACCCCTCCACTTT.

The chain links TRBV2 to TRBJ2-3; no firm D call. V was pared by 10 bases and J by 2 bases, with 19 bases between. This CDR3 contains 15 residues. Per germline, CDR1 SNHLY and CDR2 FYNNEI. For the CDR3, the DNA is TGTGCCACCCCTCCCCCACTTATTACCACAGATACGCAGTATTTT. Amino acids: CATPPPLITTDTQYF. Full variable domain (rest looked up from reference TRBV2 and TRBJ2-3): EPEVTQTPSHQVTQMGQEVILRCVPISNHLYFYWYRQILGQKVEFLVSFYNNEISEKSEIFDDQFSVERPDGSNFTLKIRSTKLEDSAMYFCATPPPLITTDTQYFGPGTRLTVL.

This sequence joins TRBV29-1 and TRBJ2-3, with TRBD1 matching over 9 bases. Unmatched junction bases numbered 11, after V lost 4 bases and J lost 3 bases. Germline CDR1 and CDR2: SQVTM and ANQGSEA. This CDR3 is built from 16 residues. The CDR3 nucleotides are TGCAGCGTTGTGGTGTGGGACAGGGATGAGACAGATACGCAGTATTTT. Its translation: CSVVVWDRDETDTQYF.

This CDR3 is CASSVVGGADTQYF. CDR3 DNA sequence: TGTGCCAGCAGCGTAGTAGGTGGGGCAGATACGCAGTATTTT. The chain carries TRBV9 and TRBJ2-3; D not certain. With 0 bases removed from V and 4 bases from J, the gap between germline ends came to 9 bases. The CDR3 covers 14 residues. CDR1 and CDR2 from the germline V gene are SGDLS and YYNGEE.

This clonotype was counted once. The CDR3 reads CASSQGDRRYNEQFF. DNA of the CDR3: TGCGCCAGCAGCCAAGGGGACAGACGATACAATGAGCAGTTCTTC. V and J are TRBV4-3 and TRBJ2-1; 7 nucleotides align to TRBD1. Germline CDR1 reads LGHNA; CDR2 reads YSLEER. V lost 1 base to trimming and J lost 4 bases; unmatched junction nucleotides: 4. CDR3 length: 15 residues.